The sequence of this T cell receptor (beta chain) was determined in a study of beta chain features in type 1 diabetes. Study summary: Regarding age, gender and cell yields, patients proved similar to healthy donors.

About this clone: Its antigen is not known.

Study-wide results and limits: When Type 1 diabetes patients were examined, their TCRB CDR3s proved moderately but significantly shorter in all four CD4+ subsets.

Sequencing targeted expressed TCRB transcripts, as all isolated RNA had been reverse transcribed. Sequenced by immunoSEQ multiplex PCR; TCRdb stores in-frame clones only, minus some. Of about 160,000 clones in the sample, 50% to 70% are singletons; the top ten hold about 0.081%. CD4+ cells of the naive, central memory, regulatory and stem cell-like memory types were sorted via CD45RO/CCR7/CD25/CD127/CD95/CD27. The authors obtained over 95% purity in all sorted populations. The CDR3 consists of 14 residues. Germline V gene lookup returns CDR1 MNHEY and CDR2 SVGAGI. V lost 7 bases and J lost 5; bases outside the gene matches: 9.

Sequencing was carried out using naive CD4+ T cells from blood. This TCR came from a young man with type 1 diabetes. The gene calls are TRBV6-5 and TRBJ1-2, with 8 bases lining up with TRBD1. This CDR3 reads CASKDRVGSYGYTF. In nucleotides, the CDR3 is TGTGCCAGCAAGGACAGGGTAGGATCATATGGCTACACCTTC.